Sequencing of this T cell receptor beta chain was carried out in a study of blood T cell repertoires in COVID-19. Germline V gives CDR1 KGHSH, CDR2 LQKENI. The CDR3 is made up of 18 amino acids. Germline trimming cut 6 bases from V and 0 bases from J; bases unmatched to any gene: 11. Original handling: Amplification with reference gene primers provided the estimates of nucleated cell counts. Assay used: immunoSEQ multiplex PCR; TCRdb lists only in-frame clones, some missing. V and J calls and clone size come straight from that table; D and trimming were deduced from the DNA. Of over 350,000 clones in the sample, 80% to 90% were seen once.

This sequence was found in a woman aged 25 to 45 with acute or convalescent COVID-19. The chain combines TRBV18 with TRBJ1-4, with TRBD1 matching 9 bases. Sequencing used peripheral blood. As DNA, the CDR3 is TGTGCCAGCTCCCCGAAGACAGGGGGAAGGGCAACTAATGAAAAACTGTTTTTT. Amino acids: CASSPKTGGRATNEKLFF.